Presented here are 16 T cell receptor beta chains from one specimen sequenced in a study of shared clonotypes between healthy human individuals. Only in-frame clones appear in the TCRdb table, and some are missing; sequencing was by immunoSEQ multiplex PCR. Here the sample spans about 1,500,000 clones, roughly 95% being singletons. Source material: naive CD4+ T cells sorted from blood. Subset noted: CD45RA+ positively selected. The receptor set was obtained from a man aged 30-40 years in good health.

The chain carries TRBV28 and TRBJ2-3; D is unresolved. The V end was cut by 4 bases, the J end by 1 base, with 12 bases between. The CDR3 covers 15 residues. CDR1 is MDHEN and CDR2 is SYDVKM in the germline V gene. The CDR3 reads CASSSGAEGTDTQYF. CDR3 bases: TGTGCCAGCAGTTCCGGAGCCGAGGGCACAGATACGCAGTATTTT. The complete variable domain, with remaining parts taken from reference TRBV28 and TRBJ2-3, reads DVKVTQSSRYLVKRTGEKVFLECVQDMDHENMFWYRQDPGLGLRLIYFSYDVKMKEKGDIPEGYSVSREKKERFSLILESASTNQTSMYLCASSSGAEGTDTQYFGPGTRLTVL.

The CDR3 DNA is TGTGCCAGCAGTGAAATGGGGCCGAACTACGAGCAGTACTTC. It specifies CASSEMGPNYEQYF. The chain combines TRBV6-1 with TRBJ2-7; D possibly corresponds to TRBD1 (5 bases). Germline CDR1 reads MNHNS; CDR2 reads SASEGT. V dropped 2 bases and J dropped 3 bases, with 11 bases sitting between them. This CDR3 is built from 14 residues.

The rearrangement joins TRBV28 to TRBJ1-1; D is possibly TRBD1 (5 bases). The V and J ends lost 3 bases and 8 bases respectively, with 10 bases between them. The germline gives CDR1 MDHEN, CDR2 SYDVKM. The CDR3 is 12 residues long. CDR3 DNA sequence: TGTGCCAGCAGTTTCCGGGGCCGCGAAGCTTTCTTT. Translating it yields CASSFRGREAFF.

This clone was observed once. This rearrangement joins TRBV5-1 to TRBJ2-7; D perhaps matches TRBD1 (5 bases). Germline-derived CDR1 and CDR2 are SGHRS and YFSETQ. Between the trimmed V and J ends, which lost 2 bases and 4 bases, there was a span of 19 bases. CDR3 length equals 16 residues. In nucleotides, the CDR3 is TGCGCCAGCAGCTTCCAGGGTGGGCGACTGTCTTACGAGCAGTACTTC. This sequence encodes CASSFQGGRLSYEQYF.

The gene calls are TRBV15 and TRBJ1-3, with D perhaps matching TRBD1 (5 bases). CDR1 is LNHNV, CDR2 YYDKDF, per germline (reference sequence). V was shortened by 1 base and J by 2 bases, with 15 bases between the two germline ends. The CDR3 is 17 residues long. DNA for the CDR3: TGTGCCACCAGCAGAGCTACAGGATCCGGCGCTGGAAACACCATATATTTT. Protein sequence: CATSRATGSGAGNTIYF.

The chain is built from TRBV9 and TRBJ1-1, with 9 bases aligning to TRBD1. There are 17 residues in the CDR3. From germline, CDR1 is SGDLS and CDR2 YYNGEE. Trimming cost V 3 bases and J 0 bases; bases outside gene matches: 9. CDR3 DNA: TGTGCCAGCAGCGGGAACAGGGGGCTTGCTTTGAACACTGAAGCTTTCTTT. This encodes CASSGNRGLALNTEAFF.

This clone was seen only once. This chain connects TRBV18 to TRBJ2-2, with D uncertain. The CDR3 totals 15 residues. Trimming removed 0 bases from V and 5 bases from J, with 10 bases in between. From germline, CDR1 is KGHSH and CDR2 LQKENI. CDR3 in amino acids: CASSPPGKGTGELFF. In nucleotides, the CDR3 is TGTGCCAGCTCACCACCGGGAAAGGGAACCGGGGAGCTGTTTTTT.

This chain links TRBV21-1 with TRBJ1-2. TRBV21-1 is marked as a pseudogene. The CDR3 is made up of 21 amino acids. CDR3 residues: CASSKAGGVDSRHGFNYGYTF. The CDR3 region has the DNA TGTGCCAGCAGCAAAGCGGGGGGAGTCGACAGCCGCCACGGATTTAACTATGGCTACACCTTC.

V usage is TRBV10-1 and J usage is TRBJ1-5, with TRBD1 identical over 7 bases. Trimming at V came to 6 bases and at J to 3 bases, leaving 8 bases not matched to a gene. The CDR3 is made up of 15 amino acids. CDR1 is WNHNN, CDR2 SYGVQD, per germline (reference sequence). The CDR3 DNA reads as TGCGCCAGCAGGCCCCGGACAGGAGACAATCAGCCCCAGCATTTT. It is translated as CASRPRTGDNQPQHF.

The chain uses TRBV12-5 and TRBJ1-1; D is possibly TRBD1 (5 bases). CDR3 length: 14 amino acids. Germline CDR1 is LGHNT and CDR2 is FRNRAP. The V gene lost 1 base and the J gene lost 3 bases, with 9 bases spanning the gap. For the CDR3, the DNA is TGTGCTAGTGGTTTGGGGCAAGGGGACACTGAAGCTTTCTTT. Translated, it gives CASGLGQGDTEAFF.

The rearrangement uses TRBV27 and TRBJ2-7; D gene ambiguous. V shed 3 bases and J shed 3 bases, with 6 bases lying between them. Germline V CDR1 and CDR2: MNHEY, SMNVEV (reference sequence). CDR3 size: 12 residues. CDR3 coding DNA: TGTGCCAGCAGTTTGCCCAACTACGAGCAGTACTTC. It encodes CASSLPNYEQYF.

Comment on this clone: This sample includes further DNA sequences coding for the same CDR3. The genes are TRBV18 and TRBJ2-3; 14 bases line up with TRBD2. The trim removed 6 bases at V and 4 bases at J, leaving 6 bases unmatched. The length of the CDR3 is 16 residues. Per the germline V gene, CDR1 is KGHSH and CDR2 is LQKENI. The DNA for the CDR3 is TGTGCCAGCTCTCCTGGACTAGCGGGAGGAGCAGATACGCAGTATTTT. Encoded protein: CASSPGLAGGADTQYF. The whole variable domain, remainder taken from reference TRBV18 and TRBJ2-3, is NAGVMQNPRHLVRRRGQEARLRCSPMKGHSHVYWYRQLPEEGLKFMVYLQKENIIDESGMPKERFSAEFPKEGPSILRIQQVVRGDSAAYFCASSPGLAGGADTQYFGPGTRLTVL.

The chain is built from TRBV9 and TRBJ2-5; perhaps D is TRBD1 or TRBD2 (6 bases each). The ends were cut back, 0 bases at V and 5 bases at J, with 20 bases in the middle. CDR1 and CDR2 (germline): SGDLS, YYNGEE. The CDR3 is 17 residues long. This CDR3 reads CASSVDKLGASEETQYF. CDR3 bases: TGTGCCAGCAGCGTAGACAAACTGGGGGCTAGCGAGGAGACCCAGTACTTC.

The chain is built from TRBV27 and TRBJ2-5; 9 nucleotides match TRBD1. CDR1 is MNHEY and CDR2 is SMNVEV in the germline V gene (reference sequence). J lost 3 bases, V lost 6 bases, and 11 bases had no gene match. The CDR3 is 16 amino acids. The CDR3 bases are TGTGCCAGCAGAACATCCCGGGACAGGGTCGAAGAGACCCAGTACTTC. Translation gives CASRTSRDRVEETQYF.

In the case of this clone: The sample holds other DNA sequences that translate to the same CDR3. This chain's CDR3 is CASSLTGTGNTIYF. CDR3 coding DNA: TGCGCCAGCAGCTTGACGGGGACTGGAAACACCATATATTTT. The chain carries TRBV5-1 and TRBJ1-3, with unresolved D. Germline-derived CDR1 and CDR2 are SGHRS and YFSETQ. The V end lost 1 base, the J end lost 2 bases, and 7 bases lay between the germline ends. This CDR3 comprises 14 residues. The variable domain in full, with the rest retrieved from reference TRBV5-1 and TRBJ1-3, is KAGVTQTPRYLIKTRGQQVTLSCSPISGHRSVSWYQQTPGQGLQFLFEYFSETQRNKGNFPGRFSGRQFSNSRSEMNVSTLELGDSALYLCASSLTGTGNTIYFGEGSWLTVV.

The chain couples TRBV7-9 to TRBJ1-5; 8 nucleotides agree with TRBD1. The trim removed 8 bases at V and 1 base at J, leaving 7 bases unmatched. The germline CDR1 and CDR2 sequences are SEHNR and FQNEAQ (reference sequence). This CDR3 contains 15 residues. Written as DNA, the CDR3 is TGTGCCAGCGCCAGGACAGGGCGAAGCAATCAGCCCCAGCATTTT. As protein: CASARTGRSNQPQHF.